This TCR beta chain was captured by sequencing in a study of T cells in Graves' hyperthyroidism and ophthalmopathy. General study findings and limits: From stable hyperthyroidism, ophthalmopathy was set apart by a 13 V-J model.

This clonotype came up many times. The antigen is undetermined. Germline V gives CDR1 MNHEY, CDR2 SVGAGI. This CDR3 is built from 13 residues. The V gene lost 0 bases and the J gene lost 7 bases, with 9 bases spanning the gap. Ophthalmopathy patients showed a Clinical Activity Score of at least 3, NOSPECS grade of at least 4 and duration under 3 months. Amplification of TCR beta CDR3 regions was performed using RNA transcripts as template. An initial round of RT-PCR targeting the TCR CDR3 relied on the HTBI primer set. TCRdb re-analysed the multiplex PCR reads in MiXCR, keeping a single row per CDR3 protein. The sample lists 330,000 or so distinct CDR3 sequences, about a sixth seen once, with around 15% in the top ten.

The chain is built from TRBV6-5 and TRBJ1-1, with D uncertain. Sequenced: blood. This clonotype was obtained from a woman aged 40 to 50 with Graves' ophthalmopathy. CDR3 in DNA: TGTGCCAGCAGTTACTCCGAGATCCGTGAAGCTTTCTTT. Its protein product is CASSYSEIREAFF.